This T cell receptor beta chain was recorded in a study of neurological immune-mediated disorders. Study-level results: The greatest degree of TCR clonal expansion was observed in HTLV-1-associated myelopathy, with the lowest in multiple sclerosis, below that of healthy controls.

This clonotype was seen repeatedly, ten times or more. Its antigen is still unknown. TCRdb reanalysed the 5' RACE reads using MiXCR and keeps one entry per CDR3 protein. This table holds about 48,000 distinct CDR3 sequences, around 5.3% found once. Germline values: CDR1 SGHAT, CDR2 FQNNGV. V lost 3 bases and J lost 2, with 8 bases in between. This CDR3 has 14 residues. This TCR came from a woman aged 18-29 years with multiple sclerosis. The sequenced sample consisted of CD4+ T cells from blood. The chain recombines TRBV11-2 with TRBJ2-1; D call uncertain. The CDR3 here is CASSLAGTYNEQFF. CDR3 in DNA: TGTGCCAGCAGCTTGGCAGGAACCTACAATGAGCAGTTCTTC.